Listed here are 24 T cell receptor beta chains from one sample, sequenced in a study of blood T cell repertoires in COVID-19. The protocol was immunoSEQ multiplex PCR, while the TCRdb copy is restricted to in-frame clones and leaves out a portion. The data hold around 68,000 clones, with 93% observed a single time. Sequenced material: peripheral blood. The source of these receptors is a man in his 70s with active COVID-19.

The chain recombines TRBV7-6 with TRBJ2-2, with a weak D call TRBD1 (6 bases). The length of the CDR3 is 16 residues. Trimming removed 6 bases at V and 2 bases at J, with 16 bases between. Germline loops: CDR1 SGHVS, CDR2 FNYEAQ. The CDR3 nucleotides are TGTGCCAGCAGTCCCCTTCCGGGACAAAACACCGGGGAGCTGTTTTTT. Residues: CASSPLPGQNTGELFF.

The CDR3 loop is CASSYFQISGANVLTF. The CDR3 nucleotides are TGTGCCAGCAGTTACTTCCAGATCTCTGGGGCCAACGTCCTGACTTTC. V and J are TRBV6-5 and TRBJ2-6, with D unresolved. CDR3 size: 16 residues. The germline V and J ends were trimmed by 1 base and 0 bases, with 7 bases remaining between them. Germline V lookup: CDR1 MNHEY, CDR2 SVGAGI.

The chain carries TRBV5-4 and TRBJ2-1, with D maybe TRBD1 (6 bases). The CDR3 extends over 13 amino acids. The germline CDR1 and CDR2 sequences are SGHNT and YYREEE (reference sequence). V was cut by 1 base and J by 10 bases, with 12 bases left in between. The CDR3 DNA reads TGTGCCAGCAGCTTGTATGGGGGCTCAGAGCAGTTCTTC. As protein: CASSLYGGSEQFF.

This clone was recorded only once. The chain couples TRBV4-3 to TRBJ2-4; 11 bases are a match to TRBD2. The CDR3 is made up of 19 amino acids. Trimming at V came to 0 bases and at J to 3 bases, leaving 10 bases not matched to a gene. Germline CDR1 LGHNA, CDR2 YSLEER. CDR3 nucleotide sequence: TGCGCCAGCAGCCAAGAAGGGGCTAGCGGGGGGTCGGTCAAAAACATTCAGTACTTC. This gives the protein CASSQEGASGGSVKNIQYF.

The chain recombines TRBV2 with TRBJ1-4; TRBD1 agrees at 11 bases. V gave up 7 bases and J gave up 7 bases; unmatched junction bases: 8. This CDR3 is built from 15 residues. The germline V gene encodes CDR1 SNHLY and CDR2 FYNNEI. The CDR3 DNA sequence: TGTGCCAGCAATGGACAGGGGGCTAGTGGTGAAAAACTGTTTTTT. Its translation is CASNGQGASGEKLFF.

The genes are TRBV7-9 and TRBJ2-5; TRBD2 agrees at 11 bases. There are 15 residues in the CDR3. CDR1 is SEHNR, CDR2 FQNEAQ, per germline (reference sequence). V shed 2 bases, J shed 3 bases, and the junction held 2 bases outside the gene matches. The CDR3 sequence is CASSLTGLAEETQYF. The CDR3 DNA reads TGTGCCAGCAGCTTAACGGGACTAGCGGAAGAGACCCAGTACTTC.

A few counts support this clone. V is TRBV10-2 and J is TRBJ1-5; 10 bases agree with TRBD1. The CDR3 has 14 amino acids. With V trimmed by 7 bases and J by 6 bases, 6 bases remained unmatched. Germline V CDR1 and CDR2: WSHSY, SAAADI. Here the CDR3 DNA reads TGCGCCAGCACCCGACAGGGGGCCGGTCAGCCCCAGCATTTT. Translation gives CASTRQGAGQPQHF.

J is TRBJ2-6 and V is TRBV4-2, with TRBD1 identical over 8 bases. This CDR3 region has 16 residues. CDR1 and CDR2 from the germline V gene are LGHNA and YNFKEQ. V lost 3 bases, J lost 1 base, and 2 bases stayed unmatched. CDR3 in amino acids: CASSHDRGSGANVLTF. DNA for the CDR3: TGTGCCAGCAGCCATGACAGGGGTTCTGGGGCCAACGTCCTGACTTTC.

V usage is TRBV10-3 and J usage is TRBJ2-3; TRBD2 agrees at 8 bases. J was trimmed by 1 base and V by 7 bases; bases with no gene match: 10. The CDR3 totals 16 residues. The germline V gene has CDR1 ENHRY and CDR2 SYGVKD. Here the CDR3 reads CAITARGGQGTDTQYF. In DNA form, the CDR3 reads TGTGCCATCACTGCTCGGGGGGGCCAGGGCACAGATACGCAGTATTTT.

The rearrangement uses TRBV7-2 and TRBJ2-1; tentative D call: TRBD2 (7 bases). Germline lookup yields CDR1 SGHTA and CDR2 FQGNSA. The CDR3 is 15 residues long. Trimming pared 3 bases from V and 7 bases from J, leaving 16 bases between. The CDR3 protein is CASSFVGGPGNEQFF. CDR3 DNA: TGTGCCAGCAGCTTCGTGGGGGGGCCGGGTAATGAGCAGTTCTTC.

The chain couples TRBV6-5 to TRBJ2-3, with 12 bases identical to TRBD2. V dropped 6 bases and J dropped 1; count of bases not matched to a gene: 2. This CDR3 spans 15 amino acids. Germline CDR1 is MNHEY and CDR2 is SVGAGI. DNA of the CDR3: TGTGCCAGCAGGCGGACTAGCGGGGGCACAGATACGCAGTATTTT. Its protein product is CASRRTSGGTDTQYF.

This chain connects TRBV7-9 to TRBJ2-5; D unclear. This CDR3 is built from 13 residues. Germline CDR1 and CDR2: SEHNR and FQNEAQ (reference sequence). V was shortened by 5 bases and J by 0 bases, with 7 bases between the two germline ends. The DNA of the CDR3 is TGTGCCAGCAGCCACGCGTACCAAGAGACCCAGTACTTC. Amino acids: CASSHAYQETQYF.

This chain joins TRBV5-4 and TRBJ2-7; D is uncertain. V was clipped by 4 bases and J by 2 bases, with 10 bases between them. Germline V CDR1 and CDR2: SGHNT, YYREEE (reference sequence). The CDR3 is 13 amino acids. The CDR3 coding sequence is TGTGCCAGCAGCCGGCGGCTCACCTACGAGCAGTACTTC. Protein sequence: CASSRRLTYEQYF.

The chain combines TRBV25-1 with TRBJ2-3; 9 bases fit TRBD1. In germline, CDR1 is MGHDK, CDR2 SYGVNS. CDR3 length equals 15 residues. Losses at the gene ends were 1 base for V and 4 bases for J; bases not matched to a gene: 3. CDR3 amino acids: CASSESQGAADTQYF. The CDR3 nucleotides read TGTGCCAGCAGTGAATCACAGGGGGCCGCAGATACGCAGTATTTT.

The chain employs TRBV29-1 and TRBJ2-7; a weak D match, TRBD2 (6 bases). The CDR3 contains 11 residues. The germline V and J ends were trimmed by 6 bases and 3 bases, with 9 bases remaining between them. Per germline, CDR1 SQVTM and CDR2 ANQGSEA. CDR3 nucleotides: TGCAGCGTCCGTAGCGGCTACGAGCAGTACTTC. Translation gives CSVRSGYEQYF.

This clone is a singleton in its sample. The chain employs TRBV7-8 and TRBJ1-2; D is perhaps TRBD1 (6 bases). The CDR3 consists of 12 residues. The V gene lost 5 bases and the J gene lost 8 bases, with 12 bases spanning the gap. The germline CDR1 and CDR2 sequences are SGHVS and FQNEAQ. The chain's CDR3 is CASSATGMGYTF. For the CDR3, the DNA is TGTGCCAGCAGCGCCACAGGGATGGGCTACACCTTC.

The J gene is TRBJ1-3, the V gene TRBV7-2, with D perhaps matching TRBD1 (6 bases). This CDR3 comprises 15 residues. The germline gives CDR1 SGHTA, CDR2 FQGNSA. Trimming left V 7 bases short and J 4 bases short, with 17 bases between. DNA for the CDR3: TGTGCCAGCACCTCAACGGCGGGGGGCGGAAACACCATATATTTT. It translates to CASTSTAGGGNTIYF.

The V gene is TRBV27, the J gene TRBJ1-5; D might be TRBD1 (6 bases). V was trimmed by 0 bases and J by 6 bases, leaving 12 bases between them. This CDR3 has 15 residues. CDR1 and CDR2 (germline): MNHEY, SMNVEV (reference sequence). This CDR3 is CASSLSAGAGQPQHF. CDR3 DNA: TGTGCCAGCAGTTTATCTGCGGGGGCAGGTCAGCCCCAGCATTTT.

The count of this clone is one. The rearrangement links TRBV7-3 to TRBJ1-1; 7 bases align to TRBD1. The germline V gene has CDR1 SGHTA and CDR2 FQGTGA. The CDR3 length is 15 residues. The J segment lost 3 bases and the V segment lost 3 bases, leaving 7 bases of the junction unmatched. CDR3 residues: CASSLRQGVDTEAFF. In nucleotides, the CDR3 is TGTGCCAGCAGCTTGCGACAGGGTGTGGACACTGAAGCTTTCTTT.

The chain is built from TRBV24-1 and TRBJ2-3; 11 bases line up with TRBD2. Unmatched junction bases numbered 2, after V lost 4 bases and J lost 0 bases. Germline-derived CDR1 and CDR2 are KGHDR and SFDVKD. This CDR3 comprises 16 residues. DNA of the CDR3: TGTGCCACCAGTGAGCGGACTAGCGGGAGCACAGATACGCAGTATTTT. Translation: CATSERTSGSTDTQYF.

Only a few counts were recorded for this clone. V usage is TRBV7-2 and J usage is TRBJ1-5, with D maybe TRBD1 (5 bases). The CDR3 has 14 residues. Germline CDR1 SGHTA, CDR2 FQGNSA. Trimming stripped 5 bases from V and 1 base from J, with 9 bases between. CDR3 loop: CASSEQASNQPQHF. CDR3 nucleotides: TGTGCCAGCAGCGAACAGGCAAGCAATCAGCCCCAGCATTTT. The full variable domain, completed using reference TRBV7-2 and TRBJ1-5, is GAGVSQSPSNKVTEKGKDVELRCDPISGHTALYWYRQSLGQGLEFLIYFQGNSAPDKSGLPSDRFSAERTGGSVSTLTIQRTQQEDSAVYLCASSEQASNQPQHFGDGTRLSIL.

This rearrangement joins TRBV13 to TRBJ2-5, with 10 bases identical to TRBD1. CDR1 PRHDT and CDR2 FYEKMQ come from the germline V gene (reference sequence). V lost 0 bases, J lost 5 bases, and 0 bases stayed unmatched. The CDR3 runs to 14 residues. The CDR3 coding sequence is TGTGCCAGCAGCTTAGGGGACAGGGGGGAGACCCAGTACTTC. This sequence encodes CASSLGDRGETQYF.

The V call is TRBV7-2, the J call TRBJ2-2, with 8 bases aligning to TRBD2. Germline CDR1 and CDR2: SGHTA and FQGNSA. CDR3 size: 17 residues. Trimming cost V 1 base and J 0 bases; bases outside gene matches: 4. CDR3 sequence (DNA): TGTGCCAGCAGCTTAGTAGTTAGCGGGGCGAACACCGGGGAGCTGTTTTTT. This gives the protein CASSLVVSGANTGELFF.

J is TRBJ1-1 and V is TRBV6-2 or TRBV6-3, with D tentatively TRBD1 (6 bases). Germline V gene sequence: CDR1 MNHEY, CDR2 SVGEGT. The length of the CDR3 is 14 residues. Trimming removed 6 bases from V and 4 bases from J, with 15 bases in between. CDR3 loop: CASSSGGGRTEAFF. CDR3 DNA: TGTGCCAGCAGCAGCGGCGGGGGCCGCACTGAAGCTTTCTTT.